The 5 T cell receptor beta chains below were found in one sample sequenced in a study of blood T cell repertoires in COVID-19. Produced via immunoSEQ multiplex PCR; TCRdb's table is partial and in-frame only. In the table there are about 180,000 clones, approximately 86% of which are singletons. The sample comprised peripheral blood. All receptors derive from a man between 50 and 59 years old with active or convalescent COVID-19.

This clone was observed a single time. V gene TRBV2 combines with J gene TRBJ2-7, with TRBD1 matching over 7 bases. V lost 3 bases to trimming and J lost 1 base; unmatched junction nucleotides: 3. This CDR3 comprises 14 residues. Germline CDR1 and CDR2: SNHLY and FYNNEI. The CDR3 is CASSDRQGSYEQYF. CDR3 DNA: TGTGCCAGCAGTGATAGACAGGGTTCCTACGAGCAGTACTTC.

This chain joins TRBV7-2 and TRBJ2-2; D possibly corresponds to TRBD1 (6 bases). This CDR3 spans 14 amino acids. The ends were cut back, 5 bases at V and 1 base at J, with 8 bases in the middle. Germline assignment: CDR1 SGHTA and CDR2 FQGNSA. The DNA of the CDR3 is TGTGCCAGCAGCCGGACAGAGAACACCGGGGAGCTGTTTTTT. This gives the protein CASSRTENTGELFF.

The chain recombines TRBV27 with TRBJ1-1; 9 bases align to TRBD1. Trimming took 5 bases from V and 1 from J; bases not matched to a gene: 5. This CDR3 spans 15 amino acids. The V gene's germline CDR1 is MNHEY and CDR2 SMNVEV (reference sequence). This CDR3 reads CASSVTQGANTEAFF. CDR3 coding DNA: TGTGCCAGCAGTGTCACACAGGGGGCGAACACTGAAGCTTTCTTT.

The chain links TRBV7-3 to TRBJ1-2; TRBD1 matches 8 bases. V trimming: 5 bases; J trimming: 8 bases; junction bases outside the gene matches: 7. CDR3 size: 13 residues. Germline assignment: CDR1 SGHTA and CDR2 FQGTGA. The CDR3 region has the DNA TGTGCCAGCAGCACTGGACAGGGTGGAGGCTACACCTTC. This translates into CASSTGQGGGYTF.

The chain is built from TRBV7-2 and TRBJ1-4, with D possibly matching TRBD1 (6 bases). CDR3 length: 15 residues. With 1 base removed from V and 5 bases from J, the gap between germline ends came to 11 bases. The germline V gene has CDR1 SGHTA and CDR2 FQGNSA. CDR3 DNA sequence: TGTGCCAGCAGCTTAGGGGGGCCACTCAATGAAAAACTGTTTTTT. Protein product: CASSLGGPLNEKLFF.